The T cell receptor beta chain described here comes from a study of blood T cell repertoires in COVID-19. Study in general: Collection of acute and convalescent COVID-19 samples took place in the United States, Italy and Spain.

CDR1 and CDR2 from the germline V gene are LNHNV and YYDKDF (reference sequence). The CDR3 length is 15 residues. J lost 6 bases, V lost 3 bases, and 6 bases had no gene match. In the authors' workflow: The assay estimated nucleated cells by amplifying reference gene primers. Only in-frame clones appear in the TCRdb table, and some are missing; sequencing was by immunoSEQ multiplex PCR. V, J and clone size derive from that table, while D and trimming were established from the DNA sequence. Of roughly 190,000 clones detected, approximately 86% appear once; the ten largest clones hold approximately 2.1%. Resolution of symptoms, clearance, or two negative PCRs was present in recovered Cohort 3 donors. This clone was counted between two and nine times.

The TCR originated in a woman in her thirties who had recovered from COVID-19. The sample comprised PBMCs or T cells enriched from blood (not recorded which). The chain joins TRBV15 to TRBJ1-5, with 9 nucleotides matching TRBD1. The CDR3 nucleotides read TGTGCCACCAGCAGGGGGACAGGGCCAGGTCAGCCCCAGCATTTT. This sequence encodes CATSRGTGPGQPQHF.